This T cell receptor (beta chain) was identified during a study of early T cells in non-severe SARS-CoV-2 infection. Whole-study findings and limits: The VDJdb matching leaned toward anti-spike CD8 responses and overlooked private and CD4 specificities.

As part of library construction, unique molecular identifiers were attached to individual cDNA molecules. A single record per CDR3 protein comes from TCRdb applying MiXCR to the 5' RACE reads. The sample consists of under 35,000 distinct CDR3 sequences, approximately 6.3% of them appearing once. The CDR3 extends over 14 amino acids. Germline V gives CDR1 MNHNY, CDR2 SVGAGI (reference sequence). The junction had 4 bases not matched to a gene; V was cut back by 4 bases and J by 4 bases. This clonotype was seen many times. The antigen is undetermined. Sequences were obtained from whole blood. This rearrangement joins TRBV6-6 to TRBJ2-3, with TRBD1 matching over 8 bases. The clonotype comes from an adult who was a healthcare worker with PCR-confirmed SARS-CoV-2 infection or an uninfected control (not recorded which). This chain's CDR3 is CASSFGQGPDTQYF. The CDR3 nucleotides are TGTGCCAGCAGTTTTGGACAGGGTCCAGATACGCAGTATTTT.